This note documents a single TCR beta chain sequence. Its antigen is undetermined. This specimen belongs to a study of multiple sclerosis patients with progressive multifocal leukoencephalopathy. This was a survey-level run. Synthetic inline TR CDR3 controls covering all V-J pairings were spiked into each PCR. Sequencing used immunoSEQ multiplex PCR; TCRdb keeps in-frame clones, though not all of them. In the table there are some 31,000 clones, about 90% of which are singletons. Study results and limitations: Preferential TRBV-TRBJ pairings or common gene usage were not detected at PML.

Time point noted: time of PML onset. At PML onset, T3 blood samples were taken. Between the trimmed V and J ends, which lost 2 bases and 5 bases, there was a span of 13 bases. The CDR3 has 15 residues. The germline V gene encodes CDR1 LNHNV and CDR2 YYDKDF (reference sequence). This sequence originates from a human donor with progressive multifocal leukoencephalopathy. The material was PBMCs, obtained from a patient treated with natalizumab. The chain has TRBV15 and TRBJ1-5; D unresolved. The CDR3 sequence is CATSRWTQGYQPQHF. DNA of the CDR3: TGTGCCACCAGCAGATGGACTCAAGGGTATCAGCCCCAGCATTTT.